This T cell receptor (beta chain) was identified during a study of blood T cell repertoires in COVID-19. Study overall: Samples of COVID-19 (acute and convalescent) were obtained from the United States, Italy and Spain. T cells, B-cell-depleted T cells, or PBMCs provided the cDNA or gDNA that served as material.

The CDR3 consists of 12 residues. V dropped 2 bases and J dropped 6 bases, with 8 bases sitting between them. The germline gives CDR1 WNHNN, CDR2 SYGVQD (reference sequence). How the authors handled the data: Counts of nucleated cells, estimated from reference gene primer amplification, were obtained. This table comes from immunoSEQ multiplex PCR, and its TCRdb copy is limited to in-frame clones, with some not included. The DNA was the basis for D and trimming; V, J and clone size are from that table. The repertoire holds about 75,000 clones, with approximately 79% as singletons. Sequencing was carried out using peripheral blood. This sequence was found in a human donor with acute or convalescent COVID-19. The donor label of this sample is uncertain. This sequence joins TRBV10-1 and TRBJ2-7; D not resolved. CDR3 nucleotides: TGCGCCAGCAGTGAGGACTGCTGCGAGCAGTACGTC. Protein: CASSEDCCEQYV.